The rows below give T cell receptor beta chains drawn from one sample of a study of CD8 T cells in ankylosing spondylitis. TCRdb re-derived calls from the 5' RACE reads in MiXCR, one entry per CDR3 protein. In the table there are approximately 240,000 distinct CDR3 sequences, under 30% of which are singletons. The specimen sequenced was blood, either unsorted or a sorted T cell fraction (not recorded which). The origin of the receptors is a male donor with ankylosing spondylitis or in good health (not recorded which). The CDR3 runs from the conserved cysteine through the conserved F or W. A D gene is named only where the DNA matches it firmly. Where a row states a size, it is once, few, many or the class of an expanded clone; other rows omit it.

CSFTGGDIQYF,TGCAGTTTTACGGGGGGAGACATTCAGTACTTC,TRBJ2-4,NA,TRBV20-1,TRBD2
CASSPPGQGTYEQFF,TGTGCCAGCTCACCACCGGGACAGGGGACGTATGAGCAGTTCTTC,TRBJ2-1,NA,TRBV18,TRBD1
CASSARGGVNYGYTF,TGTGCCAGCAGTGCCAGGGGAGGGGTCAACTATGGCTACACCTTC,TRBJ1-2,many,TRBV28,NA
CASSLAGQGANYGYTF,TGTGCCAGCAGCTTAGCCGGACAGGGGGCCAACTATGGCTACACCTTC,TRBJ1-2,many,TRBV7-9,TRBD1
CSARDGASPTDTQYF,TGCAGTGCTAGAGATGGGGCTAGCCCCACAGATACGCAGTATTTT,TRBJ2-3,NA,TRBV20-1,NA
CASSGLGIGALDTQYF,TGTGCCAGCAGTGGACTAGGCATCGGGGCGTTGGATACGCAGTATTTT,TRBJ2-3,NA,TRBV6-1,NA
CSASYRAAETQYF,TGCAGTGCTAGTTACAGGGCGGCGGAGACCCAGTACTTC,TRBJ2-5,NA,TRBV20-1,NA
CSARSVQGIQPQHF,TGCAGTGCTAGATCGGTACAGGGCATACAGCCCCAGCATTTT,TRBJ1-5,many,TRBV20-1,NA
CASSQAIPETQYF,TGCGCCAGCAGCCAGGCGATCCCAGAGACCCAGTACTTC,TRBJ2-5,NA,TRBV4-1,NA
CASSLGTSGGNEQFF,TGTGCCAGCAGTTTGGGGACTAGCGGGGGCAATGAGCAGTTCTTC,TRBJ2-1,many,TRBV12-3/TRBV12-4,TRBD2
CSASKRSSSTDTQYF,TGCAGTGCCTCAAAGCGGAGCTCTAGCACAGATACGCAGTATTTT,TRBJ2-3,few,TRBV20-1,NA
CASSEWTSRETQYF,TGTGCCAGCAGTGAATGGACTAGTAGAGAGACCCAGTACTTC,TRBJ2-5,NA,TRBV2,TRBD2
CASSNGPTEQFF,TGTGCCAGCAGTAACGGACCGACAGAGCAGTTCTTC,TRBJ2-1,few,TRBV12-3/TRBV12-4,NA
CSARGRDRGDETQYF,TGCAGTGCTAGAGGAAGGGACAGGGGTGACGAGACCCAGTACTTC,TRBJ2-5,NA,TRBV20-1,TRBD1
CSVATPGGPYNEQFF,TGCAGCGTCGCTACACCAGGGGGGCCCTACAATGAGCAGTTCTTC,TRBJ2-1,once,TRBV29-1,NA
CASSFRRVGGGDGYTF,TGTGCCAGCAGTTTCCGCAGGGTCGGAGGAGGAGATGGCTACACCTTC,TRBJ1-2,many,TRBV12-3/TRBV12-4,NA
CSALSSSYNEQFF,TGCAGTGCTCTGTCTAGTTCCTACAATGAGCAGTTCTTC,TRBJ2-1,few,TRBV20-1,NA
CAIRTGASSYNEQFF,TGTGCCATCAGAACAGGGGCGAGCTCCTACAATGAGCAGTTCTTC,TRBJ2-1,few,TRBV10-3,TRBD1
CSASGREGANIQYF,TGCAGTGCTAGTGGTAGGGAGGGGGCGAACATTCAGTACTTC,TRBJ2-4,NA,TRBV20-1,NA
CATGTIDRAVGYTF,TGTGCCACCGGAACAATCGACAGAGCCGTTGGCTACACCTTC,TRBJ1-2,many,TRBV10-3,NA
CSARARESQPQHF,TGCAGTGCTAGGGCGAGAGAGTCCCAGCCCCAGCATTTT,TRBJ1-5,NA,TRBV20-1,NA
CSARSGGQGQETQYF,TGCAGTGCTAGGTCCGGAGGGCAGGGCCAAGAGACCCAGTACTTC,TRBJ2-5,few,TRBV20-1,NA
CASTRWTTGELFF,TGTGCCAGCACCCGGTGGACCACCGGGGAGCTGTTTTTT,TRBJ2-2,NA,TRBV2,NA
CASSQDWQNTEAFF,TGTGCCAGCAGCCAAGATTGGCAGAACACTGAAGCTTTCTTT,TRBJ1-1,NA,TRBV4-2,NA
CATSRVRGGSYNEQFF,TGTGCCACCAGCAGAGTGCGGGGGGGGTCCTACAATGAGCAGTTCTTC,TRBJ2-1,many,TRBV15,TRBD2
CASSVVGGLAGETQYF,TGTGCCAGCAGCGTAGTGGGAGGACTAGCGGGAGAGACCCAGTACTTC,TRBJ2-5,NA,TRBV9,TRBD2
CATAGLAGSYEQYF,TGTGCCACCGCGGGACTAGCGGGCTCCTACGAGCAGTACTTC,TRBJ2-7,many,TRBV10-3,TRBD2
CASSPRPGPNTEAFF,TGTGCCAGCTCACCACGTCCAGGCCCGAACACTGAAGCTTTCTTT,TRBJ1-1,NA,TRBV18,NA
CASSRSGTQETQYF,TGTGCCAGCAGTCGTTCAGGGACCCAAGAGACCCAGTACTTC,TRBJ2-5,few,TRBV12-3/TRBV12-4,NA
CAIRDIRDVDNEQFF,TGTGCCATCAGGGATATCCGGGACGTAGACAATGAGCAGTTCTTC,TRBJ2-1,few,TRBV10-3,NA
CATGTGTDTQYF,TGTGCCACCGGGACAGGCACAGATACGCAGTATTTT,TRBJ2-3,NA,TRBV24-1,TRBD1
CASSPGTSNNEQFF,TGCGCCAGCAGCCCCGGGACCTCCAACAATGAGCAGTTCTTC,TRBJ2-1,many,TRBV5-1,NA
CASSYSGALKGNEQFF,TGTGCCAGCAGTTACTCGGGAGCCCTCAAGGGGAATGAGCAGTTCTTC,TRBJ2-1,many,TRBV6-5,NA
CASSRGGLAGGLQQETQYF,TGTGCCAGCAGCAGAGGAGGACTAGCGGGGGGACTACAACAAGAGACCCAGTACTTC,TRBJ2-5,many,TRBV4-2,TRBD2
CSVAGASDFTEAFF,TGCAGCGTTGCCGGGGCTAGTGATTTCACTGAAGCTTTCTTT,TRBJ1-1,NA,TRBV29-1,NA